This T cell receptor beta chain was recorded in a study of blood T cell repertoires in COVID-19. Study background: Material from acute and convalescent COVID-19 was sourced from the United States, Italy and Spain. PBMCs, B-cell-depleted T cells, or T cells were the source of the cDNA or gDNA that made up the material.

Germline CDR1 MDHEN, CDR2 SYDVKM. Trimming cost V 8 bases and J 3 bases, with 19 bases left between them. This CDR3 has 15 residues. As originally analysed: For nucleated cells, counts were estimated from reference gene primer amplification. Measured with immunoSEQ multiplex PCR; TCRdb has only the in-frame clones, and not every one. V and J calls and clone size come straight from that table; D and trimming were deduced from the DNA. The sample yields around 91,000 clones, 85% seen once. This receptor was taken from a man older than 75 with acute or convalescent COVID-19. The V gene is TRBV28, the J gene TRBJ1-1; TRBD1 is a possible D gene (5 bases). Material: peripheral blood. CDR3 protein: CASWEGLIGYTEAFF. CDR3 nucleotides: TGTGCCAGCTGGGAGGGGCTGATAGGGTACACTGAAGCTTTCTTT.